Listed below are T cell receptor beta chains from one sample, sequenced in a study of blood T cell repertoires in COVID-19. Sequencing was performed with immunoSEQ multiplex PCR; in TCRdb, only in-frame clones are kept and a portion is missing. The sample shows more than 450,000 clones, around 90% of them seen only once. Source material: PBMCs or T cells enriched from blood (not recorded which). These receptors came from a woman in her late teens or twenties who had recovered from COVID-19. The CDR3 runs from the conserved cysteine through the conserved F or W. Fields, in order: V gene, CDR3 length, J gene, D gene, clone size, CDR3 protein, CDR3 DNA. A D gene is named only where the DNA matches it firmly. A row's size may be missing; if present it is once, few, many or a size class.

v_gene: TRBV12-3/TRBV12-4; len: 12; j_gene: TRBJ2-1; d_gene: -; abundance: -; CDR3aa: CASTEGGDEQFF; CDR3nt: TGTGCCAGCACGGAAGGAGGGGATGAGCAGTTCTTC
v_gene: TRBV7-9; len: 13; j_gene: TRBJ2-2; d_gene: -; abundance: -; CDR3aa: CAYRGGNTGELFF; CDR3nt: TGTGCTTACAGGGGAGGAAACACCGGGGAGCTGTTTTTT
v_gene: TRBV6-5; len: 16; j_gene: TRBJ1-5; d_gene: -; abundance: -; CDR3aa: CASSSLSQGQWQPQHF; CDR3nt: TGTGCCAGCAGTTCCCTTAGCCAGGGTCAATGGCAGCCCCAGCATTTT
v_gene: TRBV24-1; len: 15; j_gene: TRBJ1-1; d_gene: TRBD1; abundance: -; CDR3aa: CATSDFGLGQGEAFF; CDR3nt: TGTGCCACCAGTGATTTTGGCCTAGGACAGGGTGAAGCTTTCTTT
v_gene: TRBV28; len: 19; j_gene: TRBJ2-2; d_gene: TRBD2; abundance: -; CDR3aa: CASSFPLTSGTAGTGELFF; CDR3nt: TGTGCCAGCAGTTTTCCACTGACTAGCGGGACCGCCGGGACCGGGGAGCTGTTTTTT
v_gene: TRBV25-1; len: 14; j_gene: TRBJ1-2; d_gene: -; abundance: once; CDR3aa: CASSDSSREGGYTF; CDR3nt: TGTGCCAGCAGTGATTCAAGCAGGGAAGGGGGCTACACCTTC
v_gene: TRBV30; len: 18; j_gene: TRBJ1-2; d_gene: TRBD1; abundance: -; CDR3aa: CACPTGTGFRRFNYGYTF; CDR3nt: TGTGCCTGCCCAACCGGGACAGGTTTTCGGCGATTTAACTATGGCTACACCTTC
v_gene: TRBV19; len: 13; j_gene: TRBJ1-5; d_gene: -; abundance: -; CDR3aa: CASSDSREQPQHF; CDR3nt: TGTGCCAGTAGCGACAGCCGGGAGCAGCCCCAGCATTTT
v_gene: TRBV10-1; len: 13; j_gene: TRBJ1-1; d_gene: -; abundance: once; CDR3aa: CASSFQRSTEAFF; CDR3nt: TGCGCCAGCAGCTTCCAGCGGTCCACTGAAGCTTTCTTT
v_gene: TRBV18; len: 16; j_gene: TRBJ1-2; d_gene: TRBD1; abundance: -; CDR3aa: CASSPRRDRDLYGYTF; CDR3nt: TGTGCCAGCTCACCACGAAGGGACAGGGACTTATATGGCTACACCTTC
v_gene: TRBV3-1/TRBV3-2; len: 13; j_gene: TRBJ1-2; d_gene: TRBD1; abundance: -; CDR3aa: CASSPGQGRSYTF; CDR3nt: TGTGCCAGCAGCCCAGGACAGGGAAGGAGCTACACCTTC
v_gene: TRBV2; len: 12; j_gene: TRBJ2-7; d_gene: -; abundance: -; CDR3aa: CASRPGLYEQYF; CDR3nt: TGTGCCAGCAGGCCAGGGCTCTACGAGCAGTACTTC
v_gene: TRBV5-1; len: 12; j_gene: TRBJ2-3; d_gene: -; abundance: -; CDR3aa: CASSLGRDTQYF; CDR3nt: TGCGCCAGCAGCCTGGGTAGAGATACGCAGTATTTT
v_gene: TRBV5-1; len: 15; j_gene: TRBJ2-3; d_gene: TRBD2; abundance: -; CDR3aa: CASSLELAGANTQYF; CDR3nt: TGCGCCAGCAGCTTAGAACTAGCGGGGGCTAATACGCAGTATTTT
v_gene: TRBV15; len: 15; j_gene: TRBJ1-5; d_gene: -; abundance: -; CDR3aa: CATSRDRWSNQPQHF; CDR3nt: TGTGCCACCAGCAGAGATCGGTGGAGCAATCAGCCCCAGCATTTT
v_gene: TRBV4-1; len: 15; j_gene: TRBJ2-7; d_gene: TRBD1; abundance: -; CDR3aa: CASSQDTGGSYEQYF; CDR3nt: TGCGCCAGCAGCCAAGATACAGGGGGCTCCTACGAGCAGTACTTC
v_gene: TRBV15; len: 15; j_gene: TRBJ1-2; d_gene: -; abundance: -; CDR3aa: CATSRDFSGDYGYTF; CDR3nt: TGTGCCACCAGCAGAGATTTTTCAGGGGACTATGGCTACACCTTC
v_gene: TRBV19; len: 14; j_gene: TRBJ2-7; d_gene: -; abundance: -; CDR3aa: CASSMEAGAAFLRF; CDR3nt: TGTGCCAGTAGTATGGAGGCAGGGGCCGCTTTTTTGAGGTTC
v_gene: TRBV2; len: 17; j_gene: TRBJ2-7; d_gene: -; abundance: -; CDR3aa: CASSDNRGGPISYEQYF; CDR3nt: TGTGCCAGCAGTGATAACAGGGGGGGGCCAATTTCCTACGAGCAGTACTTC